Only a few counts were recorded for the clone carrying this T cell receptor (beta chain). What it binds is unknown. This entry comes from a study of identical twins. Points from the study as a whole: Partly confounded zero-insertion analyses could result from invariant MAIT and iNKT cells. Sequences that were out-of-frame, alpha and twin-shared displayed an excess of low generation probability.

TCRdb recomputed calls from the 5' RACE reads with MiXCR, one row per CDR3 protein. The sample consists of hundreds of thousands of distinct CDR3 sequences, 6.1% of them appearing once. This sequence was found in a man in his late teens or twenties in good health. Source material: naive T cells sorted from blood.

CDR3 coding DNA: TGTGCCAGCTCACCAGTCTCCGGGACAGGGTCTGGAGAGACCCAGTACTTC. This encodes CASSPVSGTGSGETQYF. The chain combines TRBV18 with TRBJ2-5; 9 bases align to TRBD1. The CDR3 consists of 17 residues. V gave up 2 bases and J gave up 4 bases; unmatched junction bases: 11. Germline lookup yields CDR1 KGHSH and CDR2 LQKENI. The whole variable domain, filled in from reference TRBV18 and TRBJ2-5, reads NAGVMQNPRHLVRRRGQEARLRCSPMKGHSHVYWYRQLPEEGLKFMVYLQKENIIDESGMPKERFSAEFPKEGPSILRIQQVVRGDSAAYFCASSPVSGTGSGETQYFGPGTRLLVL.